This TCR beta chain was captured in a study of monozygotic twins with inflammatory bowel disease. TCRdb re-called the 5' RACE reads and shows each CDR3 protein once, DNA omitted. This sample contains about 350,000 distinct CDR3 sequences. CDR3 size: 15 residues. Germline values: CDR1 MDHEN, CDR2 SYDVKM. The clonotype was recovered from a human donor with ulcerative colitis or Crohn's disease, or a healthy co-twin of an affected twin (not recorded which). The sequencing sample was made of blood. The J gene is TRBJ1-5, the V gene TRBV28. Here the CDR3 reads CASSLEDWGNQPQHF.